This TCR beta chain was documented in a study of cytomegalovirus exposure and HLA in healthy donors (TCRdb year 2017). Study-level background: A later analysis indicated that the 120 or so validation repertoires were generated on the platform also employed for the 650 to 850 repertoires of the first cohort. The study aimed to test whether signatures of past pathogen exposure could be identified by cataloging public T cell receptors. Besides the first cohort of about 730 subjects, a separate validation cohort made up of over 95 different subjects was used. To predict cytomegalovirus infection status, the study brought together high-throughput TCR immunosequencing, statistical association of individual TCRs with disease status, and machine learning. Study-level results and caveats: Most TCR sequences were observed very rarely across donors, whereas some public TCRs were present in many individuals. In the study, some 160 TCR beta chains were listed as associated with cytomegalovirus. The classifier was reported to diagnose cytomegalovirus status with high specificity and sensitivity in both the original cohort and the validation cohort. It was suggested by the authors that the approach could potentially be generalized to other disease states and immunological phenotypes. A later analysis lacked HLA typing for the validation cohort, so it scored co-occurrence in that cohort across all 110 or so repertoires. In a later analysis, TCRs clustered in the first cohort were found to also tend to co-occur in the roughly 120 validation repertoires, with approximately 94% of cluster scores above 0. In vitro tests confirmed that a few of the cytomegalovirus-associated TCR beta chains recognize cytomegalovirus antigens.

Library preparation employed the immunoSEQ multiplex PCR assay. As for the original processing: A statistical classification framework was built for diagnosing cytomegalovirus status from the catalog of TCR beta chain sequences. This immuneACCESS table, as held by TCRdb, lists in-frame sequences with V and J called but not all clones. Of the missing ones, under half trace to an unresolved V gene in checked studies; the others have no known cause. V, J and clone size reflect that table, while D and trimming were determined from the DNA. This sample has about 360,000 clones in its table, and 86% of those were observed once. The ten largest account for roughly 0.8% of the sample. This clone was counted a single time. This receptor's antigen is unknown. Base qualities were left out, and no much larger clone turns up one base away. The donors belonged to the validation cohort of about 130 subjects, which was separate from the roughly 700-subject first cohort.

The sequence was obtained from a woman aged 18 to 35 in good health and CMV-seronegative. The sample comprised PBMCs.

The sequence in DNA is TGTGCTAGTGGTTTGTGGAGTACCTCCGAGCAGTACTTC. Its translation reads: CASGLWSTSEQYF. The V and J segments used are TRBV12-5 and TRBJ2-7; there is no confident call for the D gene. CDR1 and CDR2, looked up from the germline V gene, are LGHNT and FRNRAP. The CDR3 runs 13 amino acids, cysteine and phenylalanine included. CDR3 DNA is the only sequence kept; it has 39 bases, read in frame from the first base. The junction shows trimming of 2 bases on V and 6 bases on J, plus 11 bases between the germline ends.